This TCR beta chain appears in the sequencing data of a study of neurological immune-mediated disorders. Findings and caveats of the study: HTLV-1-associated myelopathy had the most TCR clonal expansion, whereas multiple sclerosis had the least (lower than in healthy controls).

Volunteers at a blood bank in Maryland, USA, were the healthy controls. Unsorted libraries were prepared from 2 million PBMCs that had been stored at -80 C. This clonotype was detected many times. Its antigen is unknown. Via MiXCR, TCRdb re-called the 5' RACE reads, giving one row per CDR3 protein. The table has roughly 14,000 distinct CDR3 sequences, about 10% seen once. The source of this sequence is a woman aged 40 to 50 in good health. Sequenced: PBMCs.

CDR3 bases: TGTGCCAGCTTGCGGGGCGACTCCTACAATGAGCAGTTCTTC. Encoded protein: CASLRGDSYNEQFF. The chain carries TRBV2 and TRBJ2-1; D might be TRBD2 (6 bases). CDR3 length equals 14 residues. Germline CDR1 is SNHLY and CDR2 is FYNNEI. The V and J ends lost 8 bases and 0 bases respectively, with 11 bases between them.